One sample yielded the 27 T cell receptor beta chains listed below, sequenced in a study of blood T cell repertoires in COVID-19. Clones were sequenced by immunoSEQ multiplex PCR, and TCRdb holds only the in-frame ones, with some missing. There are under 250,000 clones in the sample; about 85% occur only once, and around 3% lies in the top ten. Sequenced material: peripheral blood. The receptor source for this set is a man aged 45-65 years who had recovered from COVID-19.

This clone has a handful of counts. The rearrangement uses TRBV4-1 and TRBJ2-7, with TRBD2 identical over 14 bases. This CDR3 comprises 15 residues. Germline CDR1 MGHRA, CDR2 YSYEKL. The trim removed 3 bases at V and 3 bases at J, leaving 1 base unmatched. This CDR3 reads CASSQGLAGVYEQYF. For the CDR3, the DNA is TGCGCCAGCAGCCAGGGACTAGCGGGAGTCTACGAGCAGTACTTC.

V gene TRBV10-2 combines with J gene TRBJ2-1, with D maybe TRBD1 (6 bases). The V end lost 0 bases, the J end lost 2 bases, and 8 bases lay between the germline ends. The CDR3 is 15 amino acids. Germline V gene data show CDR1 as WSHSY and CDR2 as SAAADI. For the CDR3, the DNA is TGCGCCAGCAGTGAGTCGGGGGCTCCCTACAATGAGCAGTTCTTC. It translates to CASSESGAPYNEQFF.

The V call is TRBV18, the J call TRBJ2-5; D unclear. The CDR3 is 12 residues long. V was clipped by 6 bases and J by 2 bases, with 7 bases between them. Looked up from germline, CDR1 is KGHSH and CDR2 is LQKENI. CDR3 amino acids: CASSVLQETQYF. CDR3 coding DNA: TGTGCCAGCTCCGTCTTGCAAGAGACCCAGTACTTC.

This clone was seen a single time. DNA of the CDR3: TGTGCCAGCAGCTTAGCGGACAGGGGGCGGTACGAGCAGTACTTC. It is translated as CASSLADRGRYEQYF. The V call is TRBV7-9, the J call TRBJ2-7; 11 bases are a match to TRBD1. The trim removed 0 bases at V and 4 bases at J, leaving 2 bases unmatched. Germline lookup yields CDR1 SEHNR and CDR2 FQNEAQ (reference sequence). The length of the CDR3 is 15 residues. The full variable domain, in which reference TRBV7-9 and TRBJ2-7 provide the parts outside the CDR3, is DTGVSQNPRHKITKRGQNVTFRCDPISEHNRLYWYRQTLGQGPEFLTYFQNEAQLEKSRLLSDRFSAERPKGSFSTLEIQRTEQGDSAMYLCASSLADRGRYEQYFGPGTRLTVT.

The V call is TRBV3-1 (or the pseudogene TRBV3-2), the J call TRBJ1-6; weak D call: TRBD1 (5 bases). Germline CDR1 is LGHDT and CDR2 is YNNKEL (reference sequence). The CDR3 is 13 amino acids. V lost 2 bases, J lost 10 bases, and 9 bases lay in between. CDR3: CASSQLRESPLHF. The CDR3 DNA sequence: TGTGCCAGCAGCCAACTCAGGGAATCACCCCTCCACTTT.

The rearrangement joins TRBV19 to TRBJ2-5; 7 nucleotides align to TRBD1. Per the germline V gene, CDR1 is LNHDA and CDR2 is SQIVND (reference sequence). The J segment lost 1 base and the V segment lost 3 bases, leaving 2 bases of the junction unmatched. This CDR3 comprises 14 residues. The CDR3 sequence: CASSMDRSQETQYF. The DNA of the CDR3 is TGTGCCAGTAGTATGGACAGGTCCCAAGAGACCCAGTACTTC.

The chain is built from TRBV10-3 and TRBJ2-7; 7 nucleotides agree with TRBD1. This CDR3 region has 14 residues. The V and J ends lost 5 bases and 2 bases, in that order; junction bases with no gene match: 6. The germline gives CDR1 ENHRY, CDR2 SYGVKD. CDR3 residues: CAISSTGSAYEQYF. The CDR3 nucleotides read TGTGCCATCAGTTCGACAGGGAGCGCCTACGAGCAGTACTTC.

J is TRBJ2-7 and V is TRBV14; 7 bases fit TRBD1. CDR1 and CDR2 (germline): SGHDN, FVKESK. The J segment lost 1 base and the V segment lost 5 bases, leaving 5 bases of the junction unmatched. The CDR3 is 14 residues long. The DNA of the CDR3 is TGTGCCAGCAGCAACCGACAGGGTTCCTACGAGCAGTACTTC. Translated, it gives CASSNRQGSYEQYF.

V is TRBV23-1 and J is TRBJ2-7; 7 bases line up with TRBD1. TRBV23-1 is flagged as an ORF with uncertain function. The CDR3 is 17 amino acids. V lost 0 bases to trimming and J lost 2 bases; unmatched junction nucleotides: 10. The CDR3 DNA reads TGCGCCAGCAGTCAATCGGCCCCGACAGGGATCACCTACGAGCAGTACTTC. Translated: CASSQSAPTGITYEQYF.

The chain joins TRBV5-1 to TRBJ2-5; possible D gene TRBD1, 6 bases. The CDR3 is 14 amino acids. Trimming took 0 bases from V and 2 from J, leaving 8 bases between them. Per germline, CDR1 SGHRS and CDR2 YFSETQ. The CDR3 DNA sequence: TGCGCCAGCAGCTTGGTGGACAGACAAGAGACCCAGTACTTC. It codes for CASSLVDRQETQYF.

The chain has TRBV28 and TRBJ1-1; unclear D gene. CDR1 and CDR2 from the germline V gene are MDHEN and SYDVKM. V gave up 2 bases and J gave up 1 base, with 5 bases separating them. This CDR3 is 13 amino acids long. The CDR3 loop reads CASSLLGNTEAFF. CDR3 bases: TGTGCCAGCAGTTTACTCGGGAACACTGAAGCTTTCTTT.

The CDR3 is CASSLDRGYTEAFF. The CDR3 region has the DNA TGTGCCAGCAGCCTTGACAGGGGGTACACTGAAGCTTTCTTT. V gene TRBV7-2 combines with J gene TRBJ1-1; 9 nucleotides agree with TRBD1. Germline V gene sequence: CDR1 SGHTA, CDR2 FQGNSA. CDR3 size: 14 residues. V shed 5 bases, J shed 3 bases, and the junction held 4 bases outside the gene matches.

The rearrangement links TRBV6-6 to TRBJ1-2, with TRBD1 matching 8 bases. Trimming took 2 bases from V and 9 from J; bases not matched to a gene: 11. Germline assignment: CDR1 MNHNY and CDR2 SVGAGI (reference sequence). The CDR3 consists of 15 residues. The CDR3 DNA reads TGTGCCAGCAGTTACGGTTCGGCAGGGGGCCCCAGCTACACCTTC. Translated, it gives CASSYGSAGGPSYTF.

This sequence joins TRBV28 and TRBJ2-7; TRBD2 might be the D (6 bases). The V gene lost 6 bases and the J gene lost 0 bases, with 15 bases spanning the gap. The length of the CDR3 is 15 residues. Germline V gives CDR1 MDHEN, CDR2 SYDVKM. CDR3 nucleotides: TGTGCCAGCAGCTATATGGACGGGAGCTCCTACGAGCAGTACTTC. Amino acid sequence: CASSYMDGSSYEQYF.

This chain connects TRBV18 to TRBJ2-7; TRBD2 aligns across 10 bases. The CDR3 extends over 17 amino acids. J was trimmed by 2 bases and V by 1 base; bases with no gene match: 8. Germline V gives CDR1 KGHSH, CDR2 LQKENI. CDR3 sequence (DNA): TGTGCCAGCTCACCACTAGCGGGAGGACTCGACCCCTACGAGCAGTACTTC. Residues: CASSPLAGGLDPYEQYF.

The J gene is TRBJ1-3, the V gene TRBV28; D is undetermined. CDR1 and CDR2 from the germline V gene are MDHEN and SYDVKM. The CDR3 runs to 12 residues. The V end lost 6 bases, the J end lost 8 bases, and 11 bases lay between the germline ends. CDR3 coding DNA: TGTGCCAGCAGGGAGAAAAAAGACACCATATATTTT. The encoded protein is CASREKKDTIYF.

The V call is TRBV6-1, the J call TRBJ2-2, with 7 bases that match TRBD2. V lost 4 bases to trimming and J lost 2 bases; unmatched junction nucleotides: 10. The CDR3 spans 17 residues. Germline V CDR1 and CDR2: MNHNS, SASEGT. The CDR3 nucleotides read TGTGCCAGCAGTGTGGGGAGCGGGGTCTTAAACACCGGGGAGCTGTTTTTT. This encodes CASSVGSGVLNTGELFF.

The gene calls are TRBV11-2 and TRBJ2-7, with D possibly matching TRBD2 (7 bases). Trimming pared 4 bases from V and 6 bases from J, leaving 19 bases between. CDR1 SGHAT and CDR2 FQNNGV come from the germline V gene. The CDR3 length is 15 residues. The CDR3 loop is CASSSWGGREPEQYF. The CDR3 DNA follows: TGTGCCAGCAGCTCGTGGGGGGGGCGGGAGCCCGAGCAGTACTTC.

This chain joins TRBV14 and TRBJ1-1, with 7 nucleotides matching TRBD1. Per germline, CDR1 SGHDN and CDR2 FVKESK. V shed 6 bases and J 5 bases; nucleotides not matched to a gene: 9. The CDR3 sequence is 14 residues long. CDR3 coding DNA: TGTGCCAGCAGGCCACAGGGGCGAGGGACTGAAGCTTTCTTT. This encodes CASRPQGRGTEAFF.

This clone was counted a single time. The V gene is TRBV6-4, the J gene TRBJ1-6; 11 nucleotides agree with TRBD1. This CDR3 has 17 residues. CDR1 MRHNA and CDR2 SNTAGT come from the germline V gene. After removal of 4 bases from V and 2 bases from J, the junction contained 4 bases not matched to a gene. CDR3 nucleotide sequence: TGTGCCAGCAGTGCGGACAGGGGGCTAACCTATAATTCACCCCTCCACTTT. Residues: CASSADRGLTYNSPLHF.

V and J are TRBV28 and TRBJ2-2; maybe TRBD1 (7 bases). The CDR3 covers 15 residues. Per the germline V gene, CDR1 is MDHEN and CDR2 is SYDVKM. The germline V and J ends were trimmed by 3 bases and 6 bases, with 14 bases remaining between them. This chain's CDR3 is CASSFNGGTAGELFF. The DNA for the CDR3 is TGTGCCAGCAGTTTCAATGGCGGGACAGCCGGGGAGCTGTTTTTT. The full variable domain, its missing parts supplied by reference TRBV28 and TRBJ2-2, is DVKVTQSSRYLVKRTGEKVFLECVQDMDHENMFWYRQDPGLGLRLIYFSYDVKMKEKGDIPEGYSVSREKKERFSLILESASTNQTSMYLCASSFNGGTAGELFFGEGSRLTVL.

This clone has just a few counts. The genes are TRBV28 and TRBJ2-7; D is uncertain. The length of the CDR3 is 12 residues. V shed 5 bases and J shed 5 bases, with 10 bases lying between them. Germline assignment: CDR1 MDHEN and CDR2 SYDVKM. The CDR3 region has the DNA TGTGCCAGCAGTCCCGCGTATGACGAGCAGTACTTC. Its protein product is CASSPAYDEQYF.

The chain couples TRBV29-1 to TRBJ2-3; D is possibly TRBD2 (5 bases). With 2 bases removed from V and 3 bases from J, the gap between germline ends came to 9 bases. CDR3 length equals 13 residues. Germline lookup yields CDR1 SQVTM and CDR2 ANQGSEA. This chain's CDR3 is CSVETPGTDTQYF. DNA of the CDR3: TGCAGCGTTGAAACCCCGGGGACAGATACGCAGTATTTT.

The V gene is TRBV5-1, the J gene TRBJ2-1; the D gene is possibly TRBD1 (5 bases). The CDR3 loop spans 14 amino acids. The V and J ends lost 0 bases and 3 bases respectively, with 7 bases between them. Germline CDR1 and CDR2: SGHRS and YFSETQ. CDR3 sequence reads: CASSLGQYYNEQFF. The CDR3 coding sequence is TGCGCCAGCAGCTTGGGACAGTACTACAATGAGCAGTTCTTC.

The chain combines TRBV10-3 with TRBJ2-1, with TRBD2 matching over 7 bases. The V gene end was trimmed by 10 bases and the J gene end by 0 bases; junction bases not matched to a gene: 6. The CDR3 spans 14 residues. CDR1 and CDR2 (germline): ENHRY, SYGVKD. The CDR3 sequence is CATLSGNSYNEQFF. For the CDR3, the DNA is TGTGCCACCTTGAGCGGGAACTCCTACAATGAGCAGTTCTTC.

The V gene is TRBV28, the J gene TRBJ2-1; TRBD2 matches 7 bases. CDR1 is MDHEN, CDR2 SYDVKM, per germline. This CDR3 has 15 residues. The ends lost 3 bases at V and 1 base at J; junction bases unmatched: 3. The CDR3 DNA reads TGTGCCAGCAGTTTGACTAGCCCATCCTACAATGAGCAGTTCTTC. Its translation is CASSLTSPSYNEQFF.

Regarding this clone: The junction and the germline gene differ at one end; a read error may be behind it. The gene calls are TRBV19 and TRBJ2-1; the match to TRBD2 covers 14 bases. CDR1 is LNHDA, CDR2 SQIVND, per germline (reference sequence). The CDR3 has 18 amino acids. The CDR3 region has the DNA TGTGTCAGTAGTATAGAAGGGACTAGCGGGAGCTCCTACAATGAGCAGTTCTTC. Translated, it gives CVSSIEGTSGSSYNEQFF.